These 29 T cell receptor beta chains came from one sample sequenced in a study of CXCR3-negative and CXCR3-positive naive CD8 T cells. Through 5' RACE with UMI labels, the TRB cDNA libraries were prepared. With the 5' RACE reads reprocessed, TCRdb shows one record per CDR3 protein and no DNA. In total, the table holds tens of thousands of distinct CDR3 sequences. The specimen was naive CXCR3- CD8+ T cells from blood. The subset denotes: CD45RO-CCR7+CD27+CD95- naive CD8+ T cells lacking CXCR3 (TNR3-). Source of these receptors: a human donor in good health. Some clones in this sample may be carry-over from other donors' samples.

The chain uses TRBV5-1 and TRBJ2-7; TCRdb's D call of TRBD1 is untestable without DNA. Germline V CDR1 and CDR2: SGHRS, YFSETQ. CDR3 size: 19 residues. The CDR3 sequence is CASISNRQGARHLLYEQYF.

This chain uses TRBV12-3 or TRBV12-4 with TRBJ2-1. The CDR3 sequence is 17 residues long. The CDR3 loop reads CASSRTYGGGFYNEQFF.

CDR3 sequence: CASSYVGGTDTQYF. The V call is TRBV7-2, the J call TRBJ2-3; no DNA is available, so the TRBD1 call from TCRdb remains unchecked. This CDR3 is built from 14 residues. Germline V gene lookup returns CDR1 SGHTA and CDR2 FQGNSA.

This chain uses TRBV14 with TRBJ1-1. The CDR3 contains 15 residues. Germline V lookup: CDR1 SGHDN, CDR2 FVKESK. CDR3 residues: CASSQGTVTSTEAFF. The full variable domain, completed using reference TRBV14 and TRBJ1-1, is EAGVTQFPSHSVIEKGQTVTLRCDPISGHDNLYWYRRVMGKEIKFLLHFVKESKQDESGMPNNRFLAERTGGTYSTLKVQPAELEDSGVYFCASSQGTVTSTEAFFGQGTRLTVV.

The chain uses TRBV7-9 and TRBJ2-7. Germline CDR1 SEHNR, CDR2 FQNEAQ (reference sequence). This CDR3 contains 12 residues. CDR3 residues: CASSLSGYEQYF.

The V and J genes are TRBV25-1 and TRBJ2-1; no DNA is available, so the TRBD2 call from TCRdb remains unchecked. The CDR3 runs to 14 residues. Germline values: CDR1 MGHDK, CDR2 SYGVNS. CDR3 protein: CASSVSGDYNEQFF.

The J gene is TRBJ2-5, the V gene TRBV7-2. Germline V gene data show CDR1 as SGHTA and CDR2 as FQGNSA. The CDR3 totals 13 residues. The chain's CDR3 is CASSPDLQETQYF.

The chain couples TRBV29-1 to TRBJ2-2; the D gene TCRdb calls, TRBD2, cannot be checked with no DNA. The CDR3 has 16 residues. In germline, CDR1 is SQVTM, CDR2 ANQGSEA. CDR3 region: CSVERSVAGSPGELFF.

The V call is TRBV11-3, the J call TRBJ2-2; there is no DNA to check the TCRdb D call of TRBD2. The CDR3 totals 16 residues. Germline CDR1 and CDR2: SGHNT and YENEEA. The CDR3 reads CASSYVGLSATGELFF.

This chain uses TRBV29-1 with TRBJ2-6; TCRdb proposes TRBD1, but this gene call is untestable without DNA. Germline V lookup: CDR1 SQVTM, CDR2 ANQGSEA. The CDR3 contains 15 residues. The CDR3 sequence is CSVPGHPSGANVLTF.

CDR3 sequence: CASSSMDRAGELFF. The chain recombines TRBV6-2 or TRBV6-3 with TRBJ2-2. The CDR3 sequence is 14 residues long. Germline lookup yields CDR1 MNHEY and CDR2 SVGEGT.

The chain joins TRBV7-9 to TRBJ2-1; absent DNA, TCRdb's TRBD2 call cannot be checked. The CDR3 is made up of 12 amino acids. CDR1 is SEHNR and CDR2 is FQNEAQ in the germline V gene (reference sequence). The chain's CDR3 is CASSREGDEQFF.

The chain uses TRBV5-1 and TRBJ2-1; TCRdb outputs TRBD2, but without DNA this stays unchecked. Germline V lookup: CDR1 SGHRS, CDR2 YFSETQ. This CDR3 is 15 amino acids long. The CDR3 region is CASSATSGGPPEQFF.

CDR3 sequence: CASSYPGLAGGVDTQYF. This sequence joins TRBV28 and TRBJ2-3; the D gene TCRdb calls, TRBD2, cannot be checked with no DNA. This CDR3 is built from 17 residues. The V gene's germline CDR1 is MDHEN and CDR2 SYDVKM.

The chain combines TRBV20-1 with TRBJ2-3; TCRdb reports TRBD1, a call that lacks DNA to check it against. Germline assignment: CDR1 DFQATT and CDR2 SNEGSKA (reference sequence). CDR3 length: 15 amino acids. CDR3 sequence reads: CSARWSGERTDTQYF.

The chain carries TRBV29-1 and TRBJ2-1; the D call of TRBD1 rests on TCRdb alone, since no DNA is present to check it. Germline V lookup: CDR1 SQVTM, CDR2 ANQGSEA. This CDR3 contains 14 residues. CDR3 sequence: CSVVGQGASDEQFF.

The chain links TRBV6-2 or TRBV6-3 to TRBJ2-7; TCRdb picks TRBD2, but there is no DNA to check that call. The germline V gene encodes CDR1 MNHEY and CDR2 SVGEGT. The CDR3 totals 13 residues. CDR3 loop: CASQRRGGHEQYF.

The genes are TRBV28 and TRBJ1-2; the TCRdb D gene call, TRBD1, has no DNA to confirm it. The CDR3 spans 16 residues. Germline CDR1 and CDR2: MDHEN and SYDVKM. This CDR3 reads CASSTTGQLLNYGYTF.

V gene TRBV7-9 combines with J gene TRBJ2-1; as DNA is missing, the TRBD2 call by TCRdb cannot be tested. The CDR3 is 17 amino acids. CDR1 is SEHNR, CDR2 FQNEAQ, per germline (reference sequence). The CDR3 spells CASSGLLAGALRPEQFF.

This chain uses TRBV6-4 with TRBJ2-1; TCRdb lists TRBD1, though no DNA is available to test this call. Germline CDR1 MRHNA, CDR2 SNTAGT. CDR3 length: 15 amino acids. The chain's CDR3 is CASAPVGTSGNEQFF.

V usage is TRBV7-9 and J usage is TRBJ2-4; lacking DNA, the TRBD2 call made by TCRdb goes unchecked. The germline CDR1 and CDR2 sequences are SEHNR and FQNEAQ (reference sequence). The CDR3 loop spans 15 amino acids. The CDR3 spells CASSSEGTGKNIQYF.

The V and J genes are TRBV19 and TRBJ2-2; TCRdb lists TRBD2, though no DNA is available to test this call. The germline gives CDR1 LNHDA, CDR2 SQIVND (reference sequence). The CDR3 runs 16 residues. This CDR3 reads CASSPKPRDNTGELFF.

This chain connects TRBV4-3 to TRBJ2-7. There are 15 residues in the CDR3. Germline CDR1 reads LGHNA; CDR2 reads YSLEER. This chain's CDR3 is CASSPSTGASYEQYF.

V gene TRBV4-1 combines with J gene TRBJ1-3. CDR1 is MGHRA, CDR2 YSYEKL, per germline. This CDR3 has 14 amino acids. The CDR3 sequence is CASSPQPSGNTIYF.

J is TRBJ1-6 and V is TRBV4-2. The germline V gene encodes CDR1 LGHNA and CDR2 YNFKEQ. This CDR3 contains 15 residues. This CDR3 is CASSQGIGDNSPLHF.

This clonotype is called medium-sized based on its frequency. The chain links TRBV4-1 to TRBJ2-7; TCRdb's D gene call, TRBD2, goes unchecked for lack of DNA. In germline, CDR1 is MGHRA, CDR2 YSYEKL. The CDR3 is 15 residues long. The CDR3 reads CASSQDMAREGEQYF.

CDR3 residues: CSARDLSSGGPSTDTQYF. This chain links TRBV20-1 with TRBJ2-3; TCRdb gives TRBD2 as the D gene, but with no DNA this cannot be confirmed. Germline CDR1 reads DFQATT; CDR2 reads SNEGSKA (reference sequence). This CDR3 is built from 18 residues.

V usage is TRBV6-5 and J usage is TRBJ2-4; the D call from TCRdb, TRBD1, cannot be confirmed without DNA. Germline V lookup: CDR1 MNHEY, CDR2 SVGAGI. CDR3 length equals 14 residues. The CDR3 protein is CASSYSGTGPIQYF.

CDR3 sequence reads: CAISGATSGSYTGELFF. The chain couples TRBV10-3 to TRBJ2-2; lacking DNA, the TRBD2 call made by TCRdb goes unchecked. Germline values: CDR1 ENHRY, CDR2 SYGVKD. CDR3 size: 17 residues.